The clone carrying this T cell receptor (beta chain) has a handful of counts. Its matching antigen is unknown. It was with 60 Vbeta and 13 Jbeta primers that the PCR ran. Assay used: immunoSEQ multiplex PCR; TCRdb lists only in-frame clones, some missing. The table includes about 130,000 clones, 70% to 85% detected once. The source of the sample is a study of cytomegalovirus exposure and HLA in healthy donors. Across the study: Early on, a data release was issued that held roughly 80 million unique TCRs from HLA-typed donors. Ancestry clustering placed about four fifths of about 400 genotyped donors in the Caucasian-associated cluster. Regarding the study as a whole: Listed as cytomegalovirus-associated were 150 to 200 TCR beta chains. Under in vitro conditions, a few CMV-associated chains were confirmed as specific for CMV antigens.

Sequenced material: PBMCs. The clonotype originates from a man aged 40-55 years in good health and CMV-seropositive.

CDR3: CASSYSWDTLYEQYF. The CDR3 DNA reads as TGTGCCAGCAGTTACTCATGGGACACTCTCTACGAGCAGTACTTC. The gene calls are TRBV6-5 and TRBJ2-7, with D tentatively TRBD1 (6 bases). The germline V gene encodes CDR1 MNHEY and CDR2 SVGAGI. This CDR3 is 15 amino acids long. V lost 0 bases, J lost 3 bases, and 12 bases lay in between.